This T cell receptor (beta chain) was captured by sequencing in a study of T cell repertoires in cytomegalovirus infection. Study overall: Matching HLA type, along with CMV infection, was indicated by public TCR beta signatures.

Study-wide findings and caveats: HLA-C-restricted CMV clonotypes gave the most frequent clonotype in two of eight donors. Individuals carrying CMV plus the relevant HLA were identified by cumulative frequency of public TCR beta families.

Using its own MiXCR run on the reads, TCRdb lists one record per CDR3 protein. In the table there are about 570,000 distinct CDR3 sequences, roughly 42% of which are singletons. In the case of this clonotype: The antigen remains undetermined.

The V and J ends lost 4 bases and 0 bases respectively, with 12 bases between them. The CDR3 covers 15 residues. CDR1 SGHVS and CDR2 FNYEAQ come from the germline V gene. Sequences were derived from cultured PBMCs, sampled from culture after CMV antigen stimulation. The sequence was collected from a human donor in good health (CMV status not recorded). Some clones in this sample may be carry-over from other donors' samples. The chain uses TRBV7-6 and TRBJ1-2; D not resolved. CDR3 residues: CASSSQKFSNYGYTF. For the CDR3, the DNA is TGTGCCAGCAGCTCCCAGAAATTCTCTAACTATGGCTACACCTTC.